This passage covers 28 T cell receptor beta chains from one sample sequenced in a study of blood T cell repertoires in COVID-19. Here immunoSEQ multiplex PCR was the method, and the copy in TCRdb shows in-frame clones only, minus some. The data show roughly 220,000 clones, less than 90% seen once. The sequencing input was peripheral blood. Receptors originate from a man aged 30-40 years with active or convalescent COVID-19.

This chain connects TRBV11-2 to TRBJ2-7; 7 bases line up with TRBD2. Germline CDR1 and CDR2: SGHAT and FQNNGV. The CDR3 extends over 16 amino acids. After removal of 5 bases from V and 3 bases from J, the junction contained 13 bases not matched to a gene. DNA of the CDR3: TGTGCCAGCAGCACTCAGCCCCGGGCTAGCGGCTACGAGCAGTACTTC. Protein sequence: CASSTQPRASGYEQYF.

The CDR3 protein is CASSQMLWSGPAEQYF. CDR3 bases: TGCGCCAGCAGCCAAATGCTCTGGAGCGGGCCGGCCGAGCAGTACTTC. V usage is TRBV4-1 and J usage is TRBJ2-7; TRBD2 is a possible D gene (6 bases). Per germline, CDR1 MGHRA and CDR2 YSYEKL. The CDR3 extends over 16 amino acids. The V end was cut by 2 bases, the J end by 6 bases, with 20 bases between.

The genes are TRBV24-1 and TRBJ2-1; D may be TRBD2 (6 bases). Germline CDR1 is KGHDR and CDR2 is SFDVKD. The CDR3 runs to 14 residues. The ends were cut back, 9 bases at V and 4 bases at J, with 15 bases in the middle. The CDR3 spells CATAGGEHYNEQFF. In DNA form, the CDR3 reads TGTGCCACCGCTGGCGGGGAGCATTACAATGAGCAGTTCTTC.

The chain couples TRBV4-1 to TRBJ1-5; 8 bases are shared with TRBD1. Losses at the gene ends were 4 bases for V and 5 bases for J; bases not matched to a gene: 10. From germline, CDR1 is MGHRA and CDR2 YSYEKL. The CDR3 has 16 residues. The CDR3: CASSPGDRGKYQPQHF. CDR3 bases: TGCGCCAGCAGCCCCGGAGACAGGGGAAAGTATCAGCCCCAGCATTTT.

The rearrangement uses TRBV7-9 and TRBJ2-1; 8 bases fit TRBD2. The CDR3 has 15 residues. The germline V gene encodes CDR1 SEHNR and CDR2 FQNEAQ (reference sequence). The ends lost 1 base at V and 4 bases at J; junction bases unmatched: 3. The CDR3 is CASSLVLAAYNEQFF. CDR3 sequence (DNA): TGTGCCAGCAGCTTAGTACTAGCGGCTTACAATGAGCAGTTCTTC.

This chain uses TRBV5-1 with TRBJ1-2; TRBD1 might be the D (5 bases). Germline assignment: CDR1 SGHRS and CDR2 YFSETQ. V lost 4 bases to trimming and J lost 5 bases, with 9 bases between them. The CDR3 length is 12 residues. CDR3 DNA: TGCGCCAGCAGCCCTCCAGGGTATGGCTACACCTTC. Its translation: CASSPPGYGYTF.

CDR3 bases: TGTGCCAGCAGTTTCGGGACAGGGAACTTCTATGGCTACACCTTC. Its protein product is CASSFGTGNFYGYTF. The chain recombines TRBV6-2 or TRBV6-3 with TRBJ1-2; TRBD1 agrees at 9 bases. Trimming at V came to 4 bases and at J to 4 bases, leaving 7 bases not matched to a gene. The CDR3 covers 15 residues. Per germline, CDR1 MNHEY and CDR2 SVGEGT.

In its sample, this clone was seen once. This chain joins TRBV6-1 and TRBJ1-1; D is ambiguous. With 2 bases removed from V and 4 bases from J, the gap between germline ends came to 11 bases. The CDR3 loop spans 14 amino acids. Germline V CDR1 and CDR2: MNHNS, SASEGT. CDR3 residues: CASSERGFSTEAFF. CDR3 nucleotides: TGTGCCAGCAGTGAACGGGGTTTTAGCACTGAAGCTTTCTTT.

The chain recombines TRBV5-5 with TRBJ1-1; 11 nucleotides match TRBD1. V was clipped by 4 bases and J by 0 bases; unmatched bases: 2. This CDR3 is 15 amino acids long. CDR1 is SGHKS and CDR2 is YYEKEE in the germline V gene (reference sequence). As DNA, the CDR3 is TGTGCCAGCAGCGGGACAGGGGGGATGAACACTGAAGCTTTCTTT. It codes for CASSGTGGMNTEAFF.

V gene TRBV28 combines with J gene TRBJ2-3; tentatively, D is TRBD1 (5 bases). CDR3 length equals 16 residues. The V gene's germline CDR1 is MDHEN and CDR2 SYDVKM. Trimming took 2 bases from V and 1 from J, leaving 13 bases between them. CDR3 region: CASSLQTVSGTDTQYF. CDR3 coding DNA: TGTGCCAGCAGTTTACAGACAGTCAGCGGCACAGATACGCAGTATTTT.

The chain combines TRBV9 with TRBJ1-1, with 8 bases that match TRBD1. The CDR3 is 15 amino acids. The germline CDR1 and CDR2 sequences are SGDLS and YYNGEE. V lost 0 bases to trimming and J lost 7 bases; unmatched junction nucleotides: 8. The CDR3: CASSVEPGQVGEAFF. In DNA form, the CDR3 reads TGTGCCAGCAGCGTAGAACCGGGACAGGTTGGTGAAGCTTTCTTT.

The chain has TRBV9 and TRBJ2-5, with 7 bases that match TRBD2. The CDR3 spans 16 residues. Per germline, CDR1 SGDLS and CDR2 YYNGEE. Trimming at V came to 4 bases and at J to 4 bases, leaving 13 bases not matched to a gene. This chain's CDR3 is CASSFSPSGILETQYF. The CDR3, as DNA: TGTGCCAGCAGCTTTAGTCCGAGCGGGATTTTAGAGACCCAGTACTTC.

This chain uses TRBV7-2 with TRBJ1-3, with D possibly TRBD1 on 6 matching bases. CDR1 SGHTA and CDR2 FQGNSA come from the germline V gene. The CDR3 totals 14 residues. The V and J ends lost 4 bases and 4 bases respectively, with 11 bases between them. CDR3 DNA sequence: TGTGCCAGCAGCTCGACTGGGGGCGGAAACACCATATATTTT. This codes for CASSSTGGGNTIYF. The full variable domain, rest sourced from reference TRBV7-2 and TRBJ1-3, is GAGVSQSPSNKVTEKGKDVELRCDPISGHTALYWYRQSLGQGLEFLIYFQGNSAPDKSGLPSDRFSAERTGGSVSTLTIQRTQQEDSAVYLCASSSTGGGNTIYFGEGSWLTVV.

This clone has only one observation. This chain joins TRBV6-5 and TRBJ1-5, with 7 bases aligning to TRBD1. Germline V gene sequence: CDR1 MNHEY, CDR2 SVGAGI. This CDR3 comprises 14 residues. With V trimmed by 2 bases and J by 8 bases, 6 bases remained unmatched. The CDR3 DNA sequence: TGTGCCAGCAGTTACGGAGGGGGCTGGGAGCCCCAGCATTTT. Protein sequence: CASSYGGGWEPQHF.

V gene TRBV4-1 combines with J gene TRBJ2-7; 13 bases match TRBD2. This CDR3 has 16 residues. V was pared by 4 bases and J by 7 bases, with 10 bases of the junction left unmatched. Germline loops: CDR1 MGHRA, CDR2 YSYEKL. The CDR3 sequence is CASSLDELAGGSEQYF. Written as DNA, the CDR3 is TGCGCCAGCAGCCTTGATGAACTAGCGGGGGGGAGTGAGCAGTACTTC.

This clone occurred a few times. CDR3 nucleotides: TGTGCCAGTAGTATAGATGGACAGGGGGCGACTAACTATGGCTACACCTTC. It codes for CASSIDGQGATNYGYTF. This sequence joins TRBV19 and TRBJ1-2; 11 bases agree with TRBD1. Losses at the gene ends were 0 bases for V and 0 bases for J; bases not matched to a gene: 3. The CDR3 extends over 17 amino acids. Germline V lookup: CDR1 LNHDA, CDR2 SQIVND (reference sequence).

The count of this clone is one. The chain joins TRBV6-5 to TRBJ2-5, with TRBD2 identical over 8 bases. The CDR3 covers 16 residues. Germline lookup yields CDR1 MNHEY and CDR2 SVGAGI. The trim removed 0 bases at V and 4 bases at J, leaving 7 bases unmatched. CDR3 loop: CASSYSSFGGGETQYF. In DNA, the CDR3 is TGTGCCAGCAGTTACTCTTCGTTCGGGGGGGGAGAGACCCAGTACTTC.

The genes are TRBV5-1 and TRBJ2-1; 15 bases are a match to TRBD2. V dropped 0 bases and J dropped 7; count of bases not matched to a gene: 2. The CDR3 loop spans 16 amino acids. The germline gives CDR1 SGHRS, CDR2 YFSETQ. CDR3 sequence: CASSLGTSGRGNEQFF. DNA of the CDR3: TGCGCCAGCAGCTTGGGGACTAGCGGGAGGGGGAATGAGCAGTTCTTC.

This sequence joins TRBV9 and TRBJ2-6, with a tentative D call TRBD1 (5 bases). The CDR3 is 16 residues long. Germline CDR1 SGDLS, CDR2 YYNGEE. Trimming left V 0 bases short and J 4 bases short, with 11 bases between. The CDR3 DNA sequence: TGTGCCAGCAGCGTAGCTCTAGGGGTCGGGGCCAACGTCCTGACTTTC. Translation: CASSVALGVGANVLTF.

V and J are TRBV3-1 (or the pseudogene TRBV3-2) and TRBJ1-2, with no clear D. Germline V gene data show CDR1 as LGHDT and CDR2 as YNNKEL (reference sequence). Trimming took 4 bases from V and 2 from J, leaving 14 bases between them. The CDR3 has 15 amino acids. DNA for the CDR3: TGTGCCAGCAGCCCTCACGATAGACAAAACTATGGCTACACCTTC. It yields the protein CASSPHDRQNYGYTF.

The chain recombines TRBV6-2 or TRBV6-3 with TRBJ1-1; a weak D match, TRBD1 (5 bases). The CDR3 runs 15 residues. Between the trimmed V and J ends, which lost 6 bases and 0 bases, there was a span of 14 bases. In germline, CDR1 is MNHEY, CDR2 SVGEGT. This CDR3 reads CASSQYRILNTEAFF. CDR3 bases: TGTGCCAGCAGCCAATACAGGATATTGAACACTGAAGCTTTCTTT.

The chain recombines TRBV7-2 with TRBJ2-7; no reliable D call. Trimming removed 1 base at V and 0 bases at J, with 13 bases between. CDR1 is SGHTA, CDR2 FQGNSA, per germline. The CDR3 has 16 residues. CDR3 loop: CASSLGGSLNSYEQYF. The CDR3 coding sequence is TGTGCCAGCAGCTTAGGAGGTTCGCTGAACTCCTACGAGCAGTACTTC.

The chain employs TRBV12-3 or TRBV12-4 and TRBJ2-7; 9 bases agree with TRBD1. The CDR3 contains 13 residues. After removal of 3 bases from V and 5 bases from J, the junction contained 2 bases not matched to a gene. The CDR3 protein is CASSFRDRDEQYF. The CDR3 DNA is TGTGCCAGCAGTTTCCGGGACAGGGACGAGCAGTACTTC.

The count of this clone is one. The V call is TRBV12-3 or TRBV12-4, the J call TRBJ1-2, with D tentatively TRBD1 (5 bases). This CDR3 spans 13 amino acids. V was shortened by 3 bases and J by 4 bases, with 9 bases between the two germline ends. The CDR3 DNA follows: TGTGCCAGCAGTTTTCAGGGCCTCTATGGCTACACCTTC. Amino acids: CASSFQGLYGYTF.

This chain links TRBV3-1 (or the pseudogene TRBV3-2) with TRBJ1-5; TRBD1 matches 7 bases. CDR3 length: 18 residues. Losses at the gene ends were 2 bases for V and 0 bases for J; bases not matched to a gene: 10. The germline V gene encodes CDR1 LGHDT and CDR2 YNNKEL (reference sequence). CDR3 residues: CASSQSRGTAYSNQPQHF. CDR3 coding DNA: TGTGCCAGCAGCCAATCCCGAGGGACAGCTTATAGCAATCAGCCCCAGCATTTT.

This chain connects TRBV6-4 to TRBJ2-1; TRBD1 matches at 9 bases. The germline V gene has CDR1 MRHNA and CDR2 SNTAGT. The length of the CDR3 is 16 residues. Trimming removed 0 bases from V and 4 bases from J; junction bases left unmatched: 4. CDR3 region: CASSDSNRGLYNEQFF. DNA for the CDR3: TGTGCCAGCAGTGACTCGAACAGGGGGCTTTACAATGAGCAGTTCTTC.

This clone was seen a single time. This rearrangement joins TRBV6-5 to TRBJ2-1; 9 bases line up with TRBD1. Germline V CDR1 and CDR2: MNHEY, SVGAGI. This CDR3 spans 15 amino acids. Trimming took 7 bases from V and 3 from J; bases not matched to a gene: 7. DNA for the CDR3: TGTGCCAGCAAGAGAGGACAGGGGCTCTACAATGAGCAGTTCTTC. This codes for CASKRGQGLYNEQFF.

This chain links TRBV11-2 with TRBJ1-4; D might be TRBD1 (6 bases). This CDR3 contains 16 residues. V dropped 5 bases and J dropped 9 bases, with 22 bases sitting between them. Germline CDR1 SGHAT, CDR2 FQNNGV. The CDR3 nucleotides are TGTGCCAGCAGCACACCGGGGACGGGGGGCGGGAAAAAACTGTTTTTT. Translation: CASSTPGTGGGKKLFF.